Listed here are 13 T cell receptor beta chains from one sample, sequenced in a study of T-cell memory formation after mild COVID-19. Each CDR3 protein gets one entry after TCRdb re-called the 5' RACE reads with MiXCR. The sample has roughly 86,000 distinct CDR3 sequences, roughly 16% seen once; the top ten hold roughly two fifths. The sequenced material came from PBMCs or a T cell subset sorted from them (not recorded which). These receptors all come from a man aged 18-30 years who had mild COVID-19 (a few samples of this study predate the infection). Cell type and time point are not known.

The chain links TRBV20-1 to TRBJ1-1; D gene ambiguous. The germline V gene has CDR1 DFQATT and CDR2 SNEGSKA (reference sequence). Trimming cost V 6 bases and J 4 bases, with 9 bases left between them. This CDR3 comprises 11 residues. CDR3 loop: CSALWGTEAFF. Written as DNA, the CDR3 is TGCAGTGCCTTGTGGGGCACTGAAGCTTTCTTT.

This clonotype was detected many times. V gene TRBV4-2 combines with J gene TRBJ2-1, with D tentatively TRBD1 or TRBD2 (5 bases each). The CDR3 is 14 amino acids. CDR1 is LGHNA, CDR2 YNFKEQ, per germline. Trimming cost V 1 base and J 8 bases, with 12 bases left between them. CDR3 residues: CASSQGGDGDEQFF. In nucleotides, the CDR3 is TGTGCCAGCAGCCAAGGAGGGGACGGCGATGAGCAGTTCTTC.

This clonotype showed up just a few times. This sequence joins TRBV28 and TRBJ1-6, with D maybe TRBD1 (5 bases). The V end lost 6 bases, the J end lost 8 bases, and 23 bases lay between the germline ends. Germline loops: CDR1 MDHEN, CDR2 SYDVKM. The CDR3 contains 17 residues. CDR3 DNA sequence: TGTGCCAGCAGCGGAACCGGTGGCAGGGCATGGGATTCACCCCTCCACTTT. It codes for CASSGTGGRAWDSPLHF.

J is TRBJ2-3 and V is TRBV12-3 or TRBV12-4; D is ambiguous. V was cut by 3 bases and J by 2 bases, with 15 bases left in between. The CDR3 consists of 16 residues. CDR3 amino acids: CASSFPHRALTDTQYF. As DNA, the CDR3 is TGTGCCAGCAGTTTCCCCCATCGAGCCCTCACAGATACGCAGTATTTT.

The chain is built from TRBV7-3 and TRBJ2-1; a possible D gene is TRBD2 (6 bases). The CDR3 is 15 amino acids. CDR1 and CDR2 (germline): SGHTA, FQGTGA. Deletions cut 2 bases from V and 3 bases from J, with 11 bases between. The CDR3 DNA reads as TGTGCCAGCAGCTTATACGGGGGTAACTACAATGAGCAGTTCTTC. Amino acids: CASSLYGGNYNEQFF.

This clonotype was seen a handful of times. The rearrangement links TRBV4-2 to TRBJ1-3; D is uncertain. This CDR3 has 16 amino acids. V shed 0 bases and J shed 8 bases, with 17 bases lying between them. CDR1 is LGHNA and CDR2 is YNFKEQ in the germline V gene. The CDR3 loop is CASSQEGSSSLDTIYF. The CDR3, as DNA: TGTGCCAGCAGCCAAGAAGGGTCTTCAAGTCTGGACACCATATATTTT.

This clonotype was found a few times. CDR3 nucleotides: TGTGCCAGCAGTCCCATAGGGGGATACTACGAGCAGTACGTC. It yields the protein CASSPIGGYYEQYV. This chain connects TRBV28 to TRBJ2-7; D possibly corresponds to TRBD1 (6 bases). V shed 5 bases and J shed 3 bases, with 14 bases lying between them. The germline V gene encodes CDR1 MDHEN and CDR2 SYDVKM. The CDR3 has 14 residues.

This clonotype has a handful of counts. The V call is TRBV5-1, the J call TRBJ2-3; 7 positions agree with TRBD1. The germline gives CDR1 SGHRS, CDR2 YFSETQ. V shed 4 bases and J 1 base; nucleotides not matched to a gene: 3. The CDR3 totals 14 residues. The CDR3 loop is CASSTGQGTDTQYF. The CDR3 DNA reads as TGCGCCAGCAGCACCGGACAGGGCACAGATACGCAGTATTTT.

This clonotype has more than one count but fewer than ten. Here the CDR3 reads CASSQDAASLTEAFF. CDR3 bases: TGCGCCAGCAGCCAAGACGCGGCCTCCCTCACTGAAGCTTTCTTT. The chain combines TRBV4-3 with TRBJ1-1; D remains ambiguous. The CDR3 consists of 15 residues. Deletions cut 0 bases from V and 4 bases from J, with 12 bases between. From germline, CDR1 is LGHNA and CDR2 YSLEER.

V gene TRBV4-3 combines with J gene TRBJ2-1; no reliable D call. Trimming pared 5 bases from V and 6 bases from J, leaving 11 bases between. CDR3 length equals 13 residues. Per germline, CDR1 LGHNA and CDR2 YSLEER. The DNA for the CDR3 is TGCGCCAGCAGCAGATATACGACCAATGAGCAGTTCTTC. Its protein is CASSRYTTNEQFF.

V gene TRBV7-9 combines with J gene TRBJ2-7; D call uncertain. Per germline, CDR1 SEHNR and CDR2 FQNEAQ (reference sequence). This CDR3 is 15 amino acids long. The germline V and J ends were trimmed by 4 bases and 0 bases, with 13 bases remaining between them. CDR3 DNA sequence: TGTGCCAGCAGCTCGGGCCAGACGAGCTCCTACGAGCAGTACTTC. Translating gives CASSSGQTSSYEQYF.

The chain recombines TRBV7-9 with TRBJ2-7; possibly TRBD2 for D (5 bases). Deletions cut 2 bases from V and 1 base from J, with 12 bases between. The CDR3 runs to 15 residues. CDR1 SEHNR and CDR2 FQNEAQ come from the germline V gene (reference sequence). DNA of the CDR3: TGTGCCAGCAGCTTAACGGGGTCGGGTTCCTACGAGCAGTACGTC. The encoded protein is CASSLTGSGSYEQYV.

The CDR3 sequence: CASSLAGTGEWSSNQPQHF. CDR3 DNA: TGTGCCAGCAGTTTAGCCGGGACAGGGGAATGGTCTAGCAATCAGCCCCAGCATTTT. V usage is TRBV12-3 or TRBV12-4 and J usage is TRBJ1-5; TRBD1 aligns across 10 bases. CDR3 size: 19 residues. With 0 bases clipped from V and 0 bases from J, the junction kept 8 bases outside the gene matches.